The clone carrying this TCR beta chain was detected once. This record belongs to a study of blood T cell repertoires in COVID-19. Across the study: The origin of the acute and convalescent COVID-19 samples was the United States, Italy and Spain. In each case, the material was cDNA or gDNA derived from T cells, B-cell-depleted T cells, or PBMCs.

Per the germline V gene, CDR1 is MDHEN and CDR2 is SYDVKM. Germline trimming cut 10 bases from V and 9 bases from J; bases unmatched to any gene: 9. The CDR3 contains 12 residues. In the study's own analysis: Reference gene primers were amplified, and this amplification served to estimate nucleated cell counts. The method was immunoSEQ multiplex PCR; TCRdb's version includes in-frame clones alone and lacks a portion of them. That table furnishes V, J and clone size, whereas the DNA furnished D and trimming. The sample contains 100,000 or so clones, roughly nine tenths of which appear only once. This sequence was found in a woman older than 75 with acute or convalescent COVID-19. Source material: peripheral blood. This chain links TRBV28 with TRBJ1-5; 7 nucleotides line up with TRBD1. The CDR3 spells CATGDRLTPQHF. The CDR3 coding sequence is TGTGCCACCGGGGACAGATTAACGCCCCAGCATTTT. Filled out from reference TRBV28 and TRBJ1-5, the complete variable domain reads DVKVTQSSRYLVKRTGEKVFLECVQDMDHENMFWYRQDPGLGLRLIYFSYDVKMKEKGDIPEGYSVSREKKERFSLILESASTNQTSMYLCATGDRLTPQHFGDGTRLSIL.